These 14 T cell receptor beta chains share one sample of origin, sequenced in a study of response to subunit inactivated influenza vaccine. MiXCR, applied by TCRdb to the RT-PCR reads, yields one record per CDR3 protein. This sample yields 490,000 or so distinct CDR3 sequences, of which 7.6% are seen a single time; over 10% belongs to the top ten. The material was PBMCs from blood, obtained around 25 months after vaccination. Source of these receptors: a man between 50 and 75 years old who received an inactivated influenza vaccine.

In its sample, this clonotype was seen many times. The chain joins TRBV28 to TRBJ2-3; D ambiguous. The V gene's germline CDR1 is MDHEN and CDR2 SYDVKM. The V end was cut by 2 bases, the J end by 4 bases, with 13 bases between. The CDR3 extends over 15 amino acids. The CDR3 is CASSLLPGYPDTQYF. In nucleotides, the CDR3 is TGTGCCAGCAGTTTACTGCCAGGATATCCAGATACGCAGTATTTT.

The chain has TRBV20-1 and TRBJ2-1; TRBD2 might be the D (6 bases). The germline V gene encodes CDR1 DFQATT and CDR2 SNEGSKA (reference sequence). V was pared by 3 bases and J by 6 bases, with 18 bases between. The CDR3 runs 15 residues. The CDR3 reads CSASDGGKYLNEQFF. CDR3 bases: TGCAGTGCTAGTGATGGGGGGAAATATCTCAATGAGCAGTTCTTC.

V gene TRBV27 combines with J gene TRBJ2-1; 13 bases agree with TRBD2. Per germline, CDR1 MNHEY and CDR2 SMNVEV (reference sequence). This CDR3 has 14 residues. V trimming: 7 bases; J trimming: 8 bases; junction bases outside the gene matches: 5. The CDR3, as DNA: TGTGCCAGCATCGGACTAGCGGGGGTCCATGAGCAGTTCTTC. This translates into CASIGLAGVHEQFF.

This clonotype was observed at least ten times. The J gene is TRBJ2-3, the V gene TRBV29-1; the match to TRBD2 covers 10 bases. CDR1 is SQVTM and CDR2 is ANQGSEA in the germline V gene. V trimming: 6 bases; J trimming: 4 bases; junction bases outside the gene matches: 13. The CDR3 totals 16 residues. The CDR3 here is CSVGGPSGSSPDTQYF. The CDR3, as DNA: TGCAGCGTCGGAGGCCCTAGCGGGAGTTCCCCAGATACGCAGTATTTT.

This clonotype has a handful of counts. This chain's CDR3 is CASSGNQGELFF. For the CDR3, the DNA is TGCGCCAGCAGCGGAAACCAGGGGGAGCTGTTTTTT. V and J are TRBV5-1 and TRBJ2-2; D call uncertain. Germline values: CDR1 SGHRS, CDR2 YFSETQ. V lost 4 bases, J lost 8 bases, and 9 bases lay in between. The CDR3 consists of 12 residues. The full variable domain, in which reference TRBV5-1 and TRBJ2-2 provide the parts outside the CDR3, is KAGVTQTPRYLIKTRGQQVTLSCSPISGHRSVSWYQQTPGQGLQFLFEYFSETQRNKGNFPGRFSGRQFSNSRSEMNVSTLELGDSALYLCASSGNQGELFFGEGSRLTVL.

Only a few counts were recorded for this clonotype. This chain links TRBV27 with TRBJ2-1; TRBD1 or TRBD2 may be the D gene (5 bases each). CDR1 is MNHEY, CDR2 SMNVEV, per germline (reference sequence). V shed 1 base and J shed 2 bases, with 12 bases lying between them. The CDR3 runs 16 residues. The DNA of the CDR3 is TGTGCCAGCAGTTTATTGTCCGGGGCCCCCTACAATGAGCAGTTCTTC. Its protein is CASSLLSGAPYNEQFF.

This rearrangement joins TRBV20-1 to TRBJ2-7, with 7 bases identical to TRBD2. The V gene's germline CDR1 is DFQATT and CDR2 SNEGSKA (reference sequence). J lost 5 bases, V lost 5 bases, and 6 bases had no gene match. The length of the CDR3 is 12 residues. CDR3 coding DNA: TGCAGTGCTCCCGGGACTATCGACGAGCAGTACTTC. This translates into CSAPGTIDEQYF.

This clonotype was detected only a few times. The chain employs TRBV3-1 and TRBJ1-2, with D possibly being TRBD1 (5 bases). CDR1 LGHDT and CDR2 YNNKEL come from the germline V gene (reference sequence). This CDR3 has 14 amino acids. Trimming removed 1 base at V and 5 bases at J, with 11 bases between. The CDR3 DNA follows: TGTGCCAGCAGCCAAGGTGTCAGGGTTTATGGCTACACCTTC. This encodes CASSQGVRVYGYTF.

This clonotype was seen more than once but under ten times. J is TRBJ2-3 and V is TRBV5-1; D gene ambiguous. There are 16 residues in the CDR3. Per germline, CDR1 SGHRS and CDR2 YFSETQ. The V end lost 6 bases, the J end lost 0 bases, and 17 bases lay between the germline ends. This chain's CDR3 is CASTIRSTASTDTQYF. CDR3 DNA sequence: TGCGCCAGCACAATCCGGTCCACGGCGAGCACAGATACGCAGTATTTT.

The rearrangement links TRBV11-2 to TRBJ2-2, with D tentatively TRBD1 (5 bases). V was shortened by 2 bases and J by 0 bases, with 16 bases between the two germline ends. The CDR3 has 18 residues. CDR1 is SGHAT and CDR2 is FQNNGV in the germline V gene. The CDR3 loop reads CASSLQGPDRANTGELFF. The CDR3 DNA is TGTGCCAGCAGCTTACAAGGTCCTGACAGAGCGAACACCGGGGAGCTGTTTTTT.

As DNA, the CDR3 is TGCGCCAGCAGCTTGGGACTATTCAGCTCCTACAATGAGCAGTTCTTC. It translates to CASSLGLFSSYNEQFF. The J gene is TRBJ2-1, the V gene TRBV5-1, with D tentatively TRBD2 (5 bases). From germline, CDR1 is SGHRS and CDR2 YFSETQ. Trimming shortened V by 0 bases and J by 0 bases, and 10 bases separated the two germline ends. This CDR3 has 16 amino acids.

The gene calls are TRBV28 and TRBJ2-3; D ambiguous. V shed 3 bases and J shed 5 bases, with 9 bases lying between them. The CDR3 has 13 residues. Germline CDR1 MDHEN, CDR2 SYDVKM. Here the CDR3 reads CASSFVPVDTQYF. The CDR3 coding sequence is TGTGCCAGCAGTTTCGTACCCGTAGATACGCAGTATTTT. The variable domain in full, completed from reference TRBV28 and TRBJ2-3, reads DVKVTQSSRYLVKRTGEKVFLECVQDMDHENMFWYRQDPGLGLRLIYFSYDVKMKEKGDIPEGYSVSREKKERFSLILESASTNQTSMYLCASSFVPVDTQYFGPGTRLTVL.

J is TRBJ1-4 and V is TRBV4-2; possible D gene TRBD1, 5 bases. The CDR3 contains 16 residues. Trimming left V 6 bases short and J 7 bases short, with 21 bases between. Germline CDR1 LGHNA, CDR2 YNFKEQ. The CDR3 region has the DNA TGTGCCAGCAGGCCTTCCGGGATCGGGGCGGTTGAAAAACTGTTTTTT. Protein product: CASRPSGIGAVEKLFF.

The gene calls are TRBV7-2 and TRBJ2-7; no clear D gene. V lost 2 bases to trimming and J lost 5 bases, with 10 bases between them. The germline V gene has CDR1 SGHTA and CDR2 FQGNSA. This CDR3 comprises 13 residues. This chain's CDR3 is CASSLSMGNEQYF. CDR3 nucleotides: TGTGCCAGCAGCTTATCCATGGGGAACGAGCAGTACTTC. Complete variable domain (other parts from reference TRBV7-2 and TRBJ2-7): GAGVSQSPSNKVTEKGKDVELRCDPISGHTALYWYRQSLGQGLEFLIYFQGNSAPDKSGLPSDRFSAERTGGSVSTLTIQRTQQEDSAVYLCASSLSMGNEQYFGPGTRLTVT.